The sequence of this T cell receptor beta chain was determined in a study of blood T cell repertoires in COVID-19. Study as a whole: Some COVID-19 samples were acute and others convalescent; all came from the United States, Italy and Spain.

In the original analysis: Nucleated cell counts were estimated from reference gene primer amplification. Clones were sequenced by immunoSEQ multiplex PCR, and TCRdb holds only the in-frame ones, with some missing. Clone size and V and J calls were adopted from that table, with D and trimming inferred from the DNA. The sample includes around 150,000 clones, 60% to 85% of them seen just once. Sequenced sample: peripheral blood. The TCR sequence derives from a man in his sixties with acute or convalescent COVID-19.

CDR3 loop: CASSLRESDEQFF. CDR3 DNA sequence: TGTGCCAGCAGTTTACGGGAGAGCGATGAGCAGTTCTTC. This chain joins TRBV6-2 or TRBV6-3 and TRBJ2-1, with D possibly TRBD2 on 6 matching bases. The germline V and J ends were trimmed by 4 bases and 8 bases, with 12 bases remaining between them. There are 13 residues in the CDR3. Germline V gene lookup returns CDR1 MNHEY and CDR2 SVGEGT.